This T cell receptor (beta chain) came from a study of blood T cell repertoires in COVID-19. Study-level background: Material from acute and convalescent COVID-19 was sourced from the United States, Italy and Spain. PBMCs, B-cell-depleted T cells, or T cells provided the cDNA or gDNA that made up the material.

Original handling: Amplification with reference gene primers provided the estimates of nucleated cell counts. Assay used: immunoSEQ multiplex PCR; TCRdb lists only in-frame clones, some missing. That table is the source of V, J and clone size, and D and trimming were worked out from the DNA. The sample carries about 35,000 clones, roughly nine tenths recorded once. V lost 6 bases and J lost 6; bases outside the gene matches: 13. CDR1 and CDR2 from the germline V gene are SQVTM and ANQGSEA. The CDR3 is 15 amino acids. Sequencing was carried out using peripheral blood. The sequence came from a man aged 45-65 years with active COVID-19. The V and J genes are TRBV29-1 and TRBJ1-2; 10 bases are a match to TRBD1. The CDR3 loop reads CSVLPAGTGVHGYTF. The CDR3 DNA follows: TGCAGCGTCTTACCGGCCGGGACAGGGGTGCATGGCTACACCTTC.